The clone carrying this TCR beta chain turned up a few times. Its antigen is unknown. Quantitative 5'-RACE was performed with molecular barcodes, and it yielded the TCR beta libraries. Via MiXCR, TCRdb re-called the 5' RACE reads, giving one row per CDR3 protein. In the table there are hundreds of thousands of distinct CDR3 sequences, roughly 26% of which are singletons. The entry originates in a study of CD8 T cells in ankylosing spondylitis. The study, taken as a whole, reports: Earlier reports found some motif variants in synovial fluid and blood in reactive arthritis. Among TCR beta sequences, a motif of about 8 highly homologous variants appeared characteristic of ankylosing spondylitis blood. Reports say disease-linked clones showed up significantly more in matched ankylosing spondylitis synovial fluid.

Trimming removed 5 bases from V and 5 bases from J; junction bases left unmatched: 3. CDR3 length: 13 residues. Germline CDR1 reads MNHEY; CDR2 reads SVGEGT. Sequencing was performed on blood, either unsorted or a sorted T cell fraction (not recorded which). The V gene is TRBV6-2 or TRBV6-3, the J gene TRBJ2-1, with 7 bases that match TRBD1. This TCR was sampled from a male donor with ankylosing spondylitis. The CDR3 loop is CASSGDSNNEQFF. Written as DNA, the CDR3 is TGTGCCAGCAGTGGGGACAGTAACAATGAGCAGTTCTTC.